This paragraph reports one TCR beta chain. Its antigen is unknown. The study ran its PCR with 60 Vbeta and 13 Jbeta primers. Authors' analysis steps: Roughly 11 million of the about 80 million unique TCR beta chains counted in a later analysis were shared. Sequenced by immunoSEQ multiplex PCR; TCRdb stores in-frame clones only, minus some. V and J calls and clone size are given by that table; D and trimming were obtained from the DNA. The table lists about 120,000 clones, around 81% of them singletons, with roughly 2.4% in the top ten. The data were obtained in a study of cytomegalovirus exposure and HLA in healthy donors. General study results and limits: Further analysis, carried out later, found HLA-associated TCR beta chains more clonally expanded than equally common other chains.

The CDR3 length is 19 residues. Unmatched junction bases numbered 6, after V lost 1 base and J lost 2 bases. The receptor's source is a woman in her 40s in good health and CMV-seronegative. The chain links TRBV6-7 to TRBJ2-2; 14 nucleotides line up with TRBD2. TRBV6-7 is given ORF status, its function remaining uncertain. What was sequenced was PBMCs. Here the CDR3 DNA reads TGTGCCAGCAGTTACTACGGGACTAGCGGGGGCGATAACACCGGGGAGCTGTTTTTT. Translation: CASSYYGTSGGDNTGELFF.